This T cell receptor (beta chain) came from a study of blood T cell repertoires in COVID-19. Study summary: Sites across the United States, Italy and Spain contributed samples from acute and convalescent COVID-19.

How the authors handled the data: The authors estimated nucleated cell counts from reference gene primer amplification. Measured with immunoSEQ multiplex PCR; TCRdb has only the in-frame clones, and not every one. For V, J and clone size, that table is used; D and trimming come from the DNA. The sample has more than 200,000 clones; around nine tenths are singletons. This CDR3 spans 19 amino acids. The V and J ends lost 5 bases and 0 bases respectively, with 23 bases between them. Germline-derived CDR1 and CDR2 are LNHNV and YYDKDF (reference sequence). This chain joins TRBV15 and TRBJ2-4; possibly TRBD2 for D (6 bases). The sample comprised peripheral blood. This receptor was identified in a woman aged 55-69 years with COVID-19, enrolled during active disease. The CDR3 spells CATSRGLPWSSGAKNIQYF. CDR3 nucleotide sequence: TGTGCCACCAGCCGGGGACTTCCTTGGTCGTCAGGAGCCAAAAACATTCAGTACTTC.